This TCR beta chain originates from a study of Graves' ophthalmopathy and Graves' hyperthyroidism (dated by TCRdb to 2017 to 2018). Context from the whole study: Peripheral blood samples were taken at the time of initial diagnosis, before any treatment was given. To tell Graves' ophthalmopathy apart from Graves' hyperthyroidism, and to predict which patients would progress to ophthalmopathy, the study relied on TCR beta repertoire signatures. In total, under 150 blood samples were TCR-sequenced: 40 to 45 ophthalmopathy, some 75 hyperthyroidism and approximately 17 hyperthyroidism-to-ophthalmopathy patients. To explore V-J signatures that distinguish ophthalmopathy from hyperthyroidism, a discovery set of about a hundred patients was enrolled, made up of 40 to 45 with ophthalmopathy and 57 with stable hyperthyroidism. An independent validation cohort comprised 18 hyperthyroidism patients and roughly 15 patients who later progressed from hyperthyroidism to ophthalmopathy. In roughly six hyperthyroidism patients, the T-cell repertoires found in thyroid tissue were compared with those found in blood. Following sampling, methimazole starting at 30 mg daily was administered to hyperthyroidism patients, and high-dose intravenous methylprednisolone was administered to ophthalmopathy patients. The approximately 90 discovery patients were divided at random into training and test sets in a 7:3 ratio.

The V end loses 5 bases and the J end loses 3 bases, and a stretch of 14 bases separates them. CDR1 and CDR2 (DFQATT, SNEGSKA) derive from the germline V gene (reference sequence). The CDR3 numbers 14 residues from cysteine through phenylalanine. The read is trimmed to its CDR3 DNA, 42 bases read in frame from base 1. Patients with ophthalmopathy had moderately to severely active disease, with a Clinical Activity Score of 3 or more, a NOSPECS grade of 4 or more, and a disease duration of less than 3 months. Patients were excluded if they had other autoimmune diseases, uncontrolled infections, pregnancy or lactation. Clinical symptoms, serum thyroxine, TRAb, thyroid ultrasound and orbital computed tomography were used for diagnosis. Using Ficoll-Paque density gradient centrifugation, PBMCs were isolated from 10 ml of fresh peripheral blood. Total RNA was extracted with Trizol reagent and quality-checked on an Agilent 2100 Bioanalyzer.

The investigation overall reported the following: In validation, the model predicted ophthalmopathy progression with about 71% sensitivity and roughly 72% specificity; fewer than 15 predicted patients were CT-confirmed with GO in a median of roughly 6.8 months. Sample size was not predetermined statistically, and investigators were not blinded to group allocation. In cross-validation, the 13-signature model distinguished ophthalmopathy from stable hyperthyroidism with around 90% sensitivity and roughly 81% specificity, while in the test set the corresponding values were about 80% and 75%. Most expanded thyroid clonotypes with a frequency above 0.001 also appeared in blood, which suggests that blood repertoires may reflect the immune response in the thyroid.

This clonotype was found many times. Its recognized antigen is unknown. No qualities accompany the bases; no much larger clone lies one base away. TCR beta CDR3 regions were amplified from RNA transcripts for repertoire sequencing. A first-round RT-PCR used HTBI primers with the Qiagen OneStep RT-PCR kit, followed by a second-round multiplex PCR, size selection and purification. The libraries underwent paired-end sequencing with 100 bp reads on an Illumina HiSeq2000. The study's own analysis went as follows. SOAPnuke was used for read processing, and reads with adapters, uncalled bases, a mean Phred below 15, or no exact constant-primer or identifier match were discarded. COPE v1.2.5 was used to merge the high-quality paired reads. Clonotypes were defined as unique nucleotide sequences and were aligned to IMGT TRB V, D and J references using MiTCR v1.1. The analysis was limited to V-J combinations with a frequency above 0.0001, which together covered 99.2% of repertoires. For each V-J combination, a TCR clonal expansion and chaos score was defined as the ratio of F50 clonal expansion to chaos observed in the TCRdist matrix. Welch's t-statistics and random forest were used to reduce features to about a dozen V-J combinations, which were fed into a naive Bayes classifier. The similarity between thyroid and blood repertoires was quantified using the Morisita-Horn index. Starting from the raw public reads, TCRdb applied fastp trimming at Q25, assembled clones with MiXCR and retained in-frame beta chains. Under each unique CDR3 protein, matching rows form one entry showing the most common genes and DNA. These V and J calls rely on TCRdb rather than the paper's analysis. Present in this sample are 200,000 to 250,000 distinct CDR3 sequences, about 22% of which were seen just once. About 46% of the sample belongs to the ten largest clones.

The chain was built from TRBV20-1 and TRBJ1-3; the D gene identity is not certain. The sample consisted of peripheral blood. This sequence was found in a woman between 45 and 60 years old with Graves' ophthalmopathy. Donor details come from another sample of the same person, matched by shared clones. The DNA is TGCAGTGCTCGGTCAGCGTGGGGTGGAAACACCATATATTTT. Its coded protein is CSARSAWGGNTIYF.